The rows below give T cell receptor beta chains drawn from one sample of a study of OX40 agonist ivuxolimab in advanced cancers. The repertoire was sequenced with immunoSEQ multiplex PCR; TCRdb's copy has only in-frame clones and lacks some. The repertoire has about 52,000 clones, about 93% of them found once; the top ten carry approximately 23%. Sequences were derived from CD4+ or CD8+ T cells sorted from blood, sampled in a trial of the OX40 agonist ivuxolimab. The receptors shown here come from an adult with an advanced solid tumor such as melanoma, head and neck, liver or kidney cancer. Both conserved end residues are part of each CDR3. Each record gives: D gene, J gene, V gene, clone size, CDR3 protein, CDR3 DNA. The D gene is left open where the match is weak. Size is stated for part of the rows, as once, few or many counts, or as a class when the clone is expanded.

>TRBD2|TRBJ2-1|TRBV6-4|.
CASSETGTSGYNEQFF
TGTGCCAGCAGTGAGACGGGGACTAGCGGGTACAATGAGCAGTTCTTC
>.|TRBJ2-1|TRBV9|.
CASSVESSPYNEQFF
TGTGCCAGCAGCGTAGAAAGTAGCCCCTACAATGAGCAGTTCTTC
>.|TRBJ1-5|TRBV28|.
CASSLNWLGQPQHF
TGTGCCAGCAGTTTAAATTGGCTAGGACAGCCCCAGCATTTT
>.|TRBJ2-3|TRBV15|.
CATSNIDSYTDTQYF
TGTGCCACCAGCAATATCGATTCCTACACAGATACGCAGTATTTT
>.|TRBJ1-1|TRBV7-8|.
CASSLGGGWMNTEAFF
TGTGCCAGCAGCTTAGGAGGGGGATGGATGAACACTGAAGCTTTCTTT
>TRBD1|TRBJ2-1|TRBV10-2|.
CASTEDRYYNEQFF
TGCGCCAGCACCGAGGACAGGTACTACAATGAGCAGTTCTTC
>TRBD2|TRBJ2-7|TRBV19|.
CASSIELAGEKPYLSYEQYF
TGTGCCAGTAGTATAGAACTAGCGGGAGAAAAGCCGTACCTGAGCTACGAGCAGTACTTC
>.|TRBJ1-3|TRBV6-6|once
CASLRGVGNTIYF
TGTGCCAGTCTAAGGGGGGTTGGAAACACCATATATTTT
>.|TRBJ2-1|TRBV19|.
CASSSIAELGYNEQFF
TGTGCCAGTAGTTCAATAGCAGAACTCGGCTACAATGAGCAGTTCTTC
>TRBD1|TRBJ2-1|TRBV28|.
CASSPGTGGAEQFF
TGTGCCAGCAGTCCAGGGACAGGGGGCGCTGAGCAGTTCTTC
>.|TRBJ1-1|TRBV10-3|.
CAISEWGNTEAFF
TGTGCCATCAGTGAATGGGGCAACACTGAAGCTTTCTTT
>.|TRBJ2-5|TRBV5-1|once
CASSLAVGGGFQETQYF
TGCGCCAGCAGCTTGGCCGTTGGGGGCGGCTTTCAAGAGACCCAGTACTTC
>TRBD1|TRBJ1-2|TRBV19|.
CASTGRDRGNDGYTF
TGTGCCAGTACAGGCAGGGACAGGGGAAATGATGGCTACACCTTC
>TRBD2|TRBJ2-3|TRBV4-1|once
CASTRGAYPGADTQYF
TGCGCCAGCACGCGGGGGGCCTACCCTGGGGCAGATACGCAGTATTTT
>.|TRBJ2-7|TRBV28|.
CASSPAGTIYEQYF
TGTGCCAGCAGCCCCGCCGGGACAATTTACGAGCAGTACTTC
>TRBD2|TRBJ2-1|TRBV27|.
CASSLLAGSGSYNEQFF
TGTGCCAGCAGTTTACTAGCGGGATCAGGCTCCTACAATGAGCAGTTCTTC
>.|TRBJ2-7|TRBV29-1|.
CSVVPRDLSYEQYF
TGCAGCGTGGTGCCCAGGGACTTGTCCTACGAGCAGTACTTC
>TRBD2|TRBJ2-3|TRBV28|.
CASSFAGGYDTQYF
TGTGCCAGCAGTTTCGCGGGAGGTTACGATACGCAGTATTTT
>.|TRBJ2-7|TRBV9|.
CASSPRSGTGTYEQYF
TGTGCCAGCAGCCCACGCTCCGGGACTGGAACCTACGAGCAGTACTTC
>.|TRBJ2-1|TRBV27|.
CASSLSPIAAEYNEQFF
TGTGCCAGCAGTTTGTCCCCAATAGCGGCAGAATACAATGAGCAGTTCTTC
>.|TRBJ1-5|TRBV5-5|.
CASSPHIRGSTWDQPQHF
TGTGCCAGCAGCCCTCATATACGGGGCAGTACGTGGGATCAGCCCCAGCATTTT
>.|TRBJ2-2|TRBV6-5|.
CASSYRRTGELFF
TGTGCCAGCAGTTACCGTCGAACCGGGGAGCTGTTTTTT
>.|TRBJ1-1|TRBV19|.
CASKFSRGSTEAFF
TGTGCCAGTAAGTTTTCAAGAGGGAGCACTGAAGCTTTCTTT
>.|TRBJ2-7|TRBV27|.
CASSPLSMGPPTYEQYF
TGTGCCAGCAGCCCCCTGTCAATGGGCCCTCCCACCTACGAGCAGTACTTC
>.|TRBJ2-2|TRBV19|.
CASASAGGALFF
TGTGCCAGTGCCAGCGCGGGTGGGGCGCTGTTTTTT
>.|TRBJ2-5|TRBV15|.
CATSRRREPETQYF
TGTGCCACCAGCAGACGACGGGAGCCCGAGACCCAGTACTTC
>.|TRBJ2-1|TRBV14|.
CASSQDPRSGYYNEQFF
TGTGCCAGCAGCCAAGATCCCCGGAGCGGGTACTACAATGAGCAGTTCTTC
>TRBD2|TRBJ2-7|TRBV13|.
CASSLRLAGVYEQYF
TGTGCCAGCAGCCTTAGACTAGCGGGAGTTTACGAGCAGTACTTC
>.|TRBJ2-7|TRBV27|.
CASSLTPSYEQYF
TGTGCCAGCAGTTTAACCCCCTCCTACGAGCAGTACTTC
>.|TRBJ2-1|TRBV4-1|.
CASSQAIRGHEQFF
TGCGCCAGCAGCCAAGCAATTCGAGGCCATGAGCAGTTCTTC
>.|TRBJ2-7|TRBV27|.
CASSLSAGLSYEQYF
TGTGCCAGCAGTTTATCGGCAGGGTTGTCCTACGAGCAGTACTTC
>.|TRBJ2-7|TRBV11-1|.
CASSPGGTGLGYEQYF
TGTGCCAGCAGCCCAGGCGGGACTGGACTGGGCTACGAGCAGTACTTC
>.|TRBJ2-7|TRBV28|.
CASSPHRTGYYEQYF
TGTGCCAGCAGTCCACACCGGACCGGTTACTACGAGCAGTACTTC
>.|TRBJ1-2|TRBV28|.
CASSLIGGRSYGYTF
TGTGCCAGCAGTTTAATCGGGGGACGATCCTATGGCTACACCTTC
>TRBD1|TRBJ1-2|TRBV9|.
CASSHPGQGAPNYGYTF
TGTGCCAGCAGCCACCCCGGACAGGGAGCCCCCAACTATGGCTACACCTTC
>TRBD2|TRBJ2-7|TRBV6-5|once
CASSLAGLGEQYF
TGTGCCAGCAGCTTAGCGGGGCTCGGGGAGCAGTACTTC
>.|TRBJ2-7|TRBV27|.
CASSLGRNREQYF
TGTGCCAGCAGTTTAGGCAGAAATAGGGAGCAGTACTTC
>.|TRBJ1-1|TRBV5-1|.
CASSLSSKGYTEAFF
TGCGCCAGCAGCTTGTCAAGTAAGGGATACACTGAAGCTTTCTTT
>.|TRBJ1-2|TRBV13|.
CASRMGRDSIIGYTF
TGTGCCAGCCGAATGGGGCGGGACTCAATAATTGGCTACACCTTC
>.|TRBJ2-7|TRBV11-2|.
CASSLAPVVRSEQYF
TGTGCCAGCAGCTTAGCCCCAGTTGTTCGGAGCGAGCAGTACTTC
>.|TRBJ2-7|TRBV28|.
CASSDFAYEQYF
TGTGCCAGCAGTGACTTTGCCTACGAGCAGTACTTC
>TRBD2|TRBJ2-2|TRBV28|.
CASSPNLIAGGTGELFF
TGTGCCAGCAGCCCAAACTTAATAGCGGGAGGGACCGGGGAGCTGTTTTTT
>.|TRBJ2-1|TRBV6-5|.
CASSYSGGGYNEQFF
TGTGCCAGCAGTTACTCAGGGGGAGGCTACAATGAGCAGTTCTTC
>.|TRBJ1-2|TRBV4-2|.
CASSQEPNYGYTF
TGTGCCAGCAGCCAAGAACCTAACTATGGCTACACCTTC
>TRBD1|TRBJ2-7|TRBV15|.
CATSRDRGQGVEQYF
TGTGCCACCAGCAGAGATCGGGGACAGGGGGTCGAGCAGTACTTC
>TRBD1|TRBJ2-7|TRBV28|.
CASSPKTGLYEQYF
TGTGCCAGCAGTCCCAAGACAGGGCTCTACGAGCAGTACTTC
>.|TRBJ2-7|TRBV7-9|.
CASSQNRGGAGTYEQYF
TGTGCCAGCAGCCAGAACCGAGGGGGCGCGGGGACCTACGAGCAGTACTTC